This T cell receptor beta chain was captured by sequencing in a study of spatial heterogeneity in lung cancer. Overall study: Sequenced follow-up PBMC samples came a median of roughly two years after resection, where available. A consistent excess of beta-chain over alpha-chain sequences was detected. Study-wide points: Circulating ubiquitous expanded tumor TCRs were observed more frequently at resection than at follow-up.

TCRdb independently ran MiXCR on the 5' RACE reads; one entry per CDR3 protein. The profile shows around 110,000 distinct CDR3 sequences, approximately 12% of them singletons. This clonotype was recorded many times. The antigen is not known. Time point of the sample: blood at routine non-recurrence follow-up after resection. Whole RNA from tumor, nontumor lung or frozen PBMC was sequenced unsorted. Sequencing was performed on PBMCs, taken at follow-up. The TCR comes from a male donor with early-stage non-small cell lung cancer.

CDR3 in DNA: TGTGCCAGCAGCCCGGACATGGCAGAGACCCAGTACTTC. Translating gives CASSPDMAETQYF. The chain couples TRBV5-4 to TRBJ2-5; possibly TRBD1 for D (5 bases). Germline CDR1 reads SGHNT; CDR2 reads YYREEE (reference sequence). The CDR3 is 13 amino acids. Trimming removed 4 bases at V and 4 bases at J, with 11 bases between.